This T cell receptor (beta chain) was found in a study of beta chain features in type 1 diabetes (dated by TCRdb to about 2018). With regard to the full study: Mean age, gender distribution, total cell number and subset yield were not different between patients and healthy donors. Naive and central memory subsets were obtained from all 28 donors, but regulatory and stem cell-like memory subsets were isolated from only 8 patients and roughly 8 healthy donors. The study compared the TCRB repertoires of sorted circulating CD4+ T cell subsets in recently diagnosed type 1 diabetes patients with those in matched healthy donors. Across all samples, around 99 million sorted cells were examined, and cell number per subset correlated strongly with RNA yield. Beyond this particular receptor, the publication reports: Only small numbers of individuals were included in the HLA sub-analyses, which left unresolved whether HLA type had any influence on TCRB rearrangement. At VDJ recombination sites, patients with type 1 diabetes made fewer insertions and deleted more nucleotides, a pattern implying thymic rearrangement abnormalities. Because cDNA was sequenced instead of genomic DNA, activated cells with high expression could be over-represented, although the groups did not differ in activation or CD3 levels. PCR may preferentially amplify shorter templates, but because patient and control samples were amplified and corrected together, any resulting skew would affect both groups equally. Naive, central memory and regulatory TCRB repertoires appeared to be more similar among patients than among healthy donors. In all four CD4+ subsets, TCRB CDR3 length was moderately but significantly shorter in type 1 diabetes patients.

V is pruned by 7 bases and J by 7 bases, leaving 7 bases of the junction without a gene match. The CDR3, from cysteine to phenylalanine, totals 13 residues. The kept DNA is CDR3 alone, 39 bases in frame from the first base. CDR1 MNHEY and CDR2 SVGAGI are derived from the germline V gene. This clone turned up a few times. Its antigen is currently not known. Qualities for individual bases were not recorded, and no much larger clone is one base off. All of the isolated RNA was reverse transcribed with the High Capacity cDNA Reverse Transcription Kit, so expressed TCRB transcripts were sequenced. Naive, central memory and regulatory T cell samples underwent deep immunoSEQ sequencing, averaging roughly 3.4 million total reads per sample. Sorted cells were lysed in RLT buffer, and RNA was extracted using DNase-treated RNeasy Micro or Mini kits according to cell number. Each cell subset was processed separately to prevent cross-contamination, with patient and healthy donor samples processed together. Using the immunoSEQ multiplex PCR, TCRB sequences were amplified from cDNA into 87-bp fragments spanning the CDR3 region. Sequencing of the amplicons was done on the Illumina HiSeq platform. Under the source paper's analysis protocol: PCR bias was computationally corrected using synthetic template baselines, reads within Hamming distance 2 were collapsed, and singletons that could not be merged were discarded. Reads were aligned to IMGT to assign V, D and J genes, CDR3 length, and insertions or deletions at six rearrangement sites. Within each subset, clonotype counts were normalized to sorted cell number, and only after that were true diversity and Gini coefficients computed with the tcR R package. The overlap coefficient, calculated on TCRB nucleotide sequences, was used to quantify repertoire sharing. As a proxy for the pre-selection repertoire, out-of-frame TCRB sequences from naive cells were analyzed. As stored in TCRdb, this immuneACCESS dataset retains in-frame rearrangements with V and J assigned. A fraction of the clones does not appear; measured against another copy, unresolved V genes explain less than half of the discrepancy, and the remainder lacks a known reason. V, J and clone size derive from that table, while D and trimming were established from the DNA sequence. This sample comprises around 650,000 clones, 9.5% to 15% of them detected only once. The ten largest clones add up to over 0.1% of the sample.

From each donor, a single peripheral blood sample of about 100 mL on average was drawn into heparinised tubes. Naive, central memory, regulatory and stem cell-like memory CD4+ T cells were sorted on a BD FACSAria II using a panel including CD45RO, CCR7, CD25, CD127, CD95 and CD27. Purity was above 98% for every sorted population. PBMCs were isolated right away by Lymphoprep density gradient centrifugation and were stained directly, without culture. To minimize batch effects, samples were stained and sorted in pairs, one healthy donor with one patient per experiment. This TCR was sampled from a man aged 30 to 39 with type 1 diabetes. Sample: naive CD4+ T cells from blood. The sample's cell subset or site label is to be understood as: true naive CD4+ T cells. The rearrangement combines TRBV6-5 with TRBJ1-5; 7 central bases correspond to TRBD1. The bases read TGTGCCAGCACGGGACAGCGGGGACAGCCCCAGCATTTT. Its protein product is CASTGQRGQPQHF.